This TCR beta chain stems from a study of OX40 agonist ivuxolimab in advanced cancers. About the research overall: The group had a mean age of about 60 years, ranged from about 20 to 79, and was 82.7% male. There were three patients with partial responses, one having hepatocellular carcinoma and two cutaneous melanoma. Study-level results: At 0.1 to 3.0 mg/kg and by week 6, clonal expansion occurred in CD4+ and CD8+ blood T cells.

Germline V gene data show CDR1 as SQVTM and CDR2 as ANQGSEA. With 7 bases clipped from V and 3 bases from J, the junction kept 10 bases outside the gene matches. The CDR3 length is 15 residues. Turning to this clone: Antigen specificity is unknown.

Here immunoSEQ multiplex PCR was the method, and the copy in TCRdb shows in-frame clones only, minus some. In the table there are tens of thousands of clones, roughly 84% of which are singletons. This TCR derives from an adult with an advanced solid tumor such as melanoma, head and neck, liver or kidney cancer. This specimen was CD4+ or CD8+ T cells sorted from blood, taken in a trial of the OX40 agonist ivuxolimab. This rearrangement joins TRBV29-1 to TRBJ2-7, with TRBD2 matching over 12 bases. This CDR3 is CSAGGTSGYHYEQYF. The CDR3 nucleotides are TGCAGCGCCGGTGGGACTAGCGGGTATCACTACGAGCAGTACTTC.